This T cell receptor (beta chain) was obtained from a study of blood T cell repertoires in COVID-19. Some clones are missing from TCRdb's copy, which holds only in-frame ones; the method was immunoSEQ multiplex PCR. Among around 230,000 clones, around 89% were seen once, and the ten largest hold 2.6%. Looked up from germline, CDR1 is ENHRY and CDR2 is SYGVKD. This CDR3 is built from 12 residues. With 8 bases removed from V and 6 bases from J, the gap between germline ends came to 13 bases. The sequencing input was PBMCs or T cells enriched from blood (not recorded which). The chain uses TRBV10-3 and TRBJ1-1; D may be TRBD1 (5 bases). The origin of this receptor is a woman younger than 45 who had recovered from COVID-19. In DNA, the CDR3 is TGTGCCATCGGCTCAGGGTCACCTGAAGCTTTCTTT. Translation gives CAIGSGSPEAFF.